The present entry profiles one TCR beta chain with its context. This record belongs to a study of blood T cell repertoires in COVID-19. Overall study: Collection of acute and convalescent COVID-19 samples took place in the United States, Italy and Spain. PBMCs, B-cell-depleted T cells, or T cells were the source of the cDNA or gDNA that made up the material.

The CDR3 is 15 amino acids. Trimming pared 0 bases from V and 3 bases from J, leaving 10 bases between. Germline V lookup: CDR1 SGHRS, CDR2 YFSETQ. Per the original methods: Scientists estimated how many nucleated cells there were by amplifying reference gene primers. TCRdb's copy holds only in-frame clones and misses some; the assay was immunoSEQ multiplex PCR. V and J calls and clone size follow that table, whereas D and trimming were derived from the DNA. The top ten hold 15% to 20% of the sample, which has 150,000 to 200,000 clones, over 85% seen once. This sequence joins TRBV5-1 and TRBJ1-5, with a possible D match to TRBD1 (5 bases). Material: peripheral blood. The origin of this receptor is a man in his fifties or sixties with active or convalescent COVID-19. The CDR3, as DNA: TGCGCCAGCAGCTTGGAGGGGTGGAACAATCAGCCCCAGCATTTT. Amino acid sequence: CASSLEGWNNQPQHF. The entire variable domain, with the rest obtained from reference TRBV5-1 and TRBJ1-5, is as follows: KAGVTQTPRYLIKTRGQQVTLSCSPISGHRSVSWYQQTPGQGLQFLFEYFSETQRNKGNFPGRFSGRQFSNSRSEMNVSTLELGDSALYLCASSLEGWNNQPQHFGDGTRLSIL.